This TCR beta chain was documented in a study of T-cell memory formation after mild COVID-19. Study outcomes and limitations: Mainly in CM and EM were contracting CD4+ clones; CD8+ were in EMRA. Second-wave clones reaching peak frequency on day 37 lacked confirmed SARS-CoV-2 specificity. Clones that contracted from day 15 to 85 were balanced CD4/CD8, while later expanders leaned CD4+.

On this clonotype itself: As yet, its antigen is unknown.

One entry per CDR3 protein, called by TCRdb with MiXCR from the 5' RACE reads. The data hold more than 350,000 distinct CDR3 sequences, with more than 20% observed a single time. This CDR3 is 13 amino acids long. Germline V gene lookup returns CDR1 SNHLY and CDR2 FYNNEI. Trimming took 3 bases from V and 9 from J, leaving 11 bases between them. Sequencing input: PBMCs or a T cell subset sorted from them (not recorded which). The V gene is TRBV2, the J gene TRBJ2-2; possible D gene TRBD1, 5 bases. The receptor was isolated from an adult woman who had mild COVID-19 (a few samples of this study predate the infection). Cell type and time point are not known. DNA of the CDR3: TGTGCCAGCAGTGAGGCAGGGTGGAGGGAGCTGTTTTTT. It yields the protein CASSEAGWRELFF.